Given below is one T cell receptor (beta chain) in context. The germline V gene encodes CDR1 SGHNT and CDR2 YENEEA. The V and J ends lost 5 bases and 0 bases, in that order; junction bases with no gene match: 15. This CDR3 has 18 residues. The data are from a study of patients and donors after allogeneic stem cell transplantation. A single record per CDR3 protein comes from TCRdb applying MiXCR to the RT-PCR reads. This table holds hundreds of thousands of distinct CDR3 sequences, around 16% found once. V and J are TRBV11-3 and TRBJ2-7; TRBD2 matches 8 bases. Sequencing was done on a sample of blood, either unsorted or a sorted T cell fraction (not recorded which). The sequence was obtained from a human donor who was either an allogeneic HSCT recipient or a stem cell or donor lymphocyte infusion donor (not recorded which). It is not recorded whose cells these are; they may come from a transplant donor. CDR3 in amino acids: CASSRGRLLAESSYEQYF. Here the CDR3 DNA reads TGTGCCAGCAGCCGAGGGCGGTTACTAGCGGAGAGCTCCTACGAGCAGTACTTC.